The following is a T cell receptor beta chain sequence with its context. Its specificity is not known. Sequencing was performed with immunoSEQ multiplex PCR; in TCRdb, only in-frame clones are kept and a portion is missing. The data contain about 2.3 million clones, about 90% of them seen just once; the ten biggest clones take up 0.3% to 0.4%. The data were obtained in a study of shared clonotypes between healthy human individuals. Study outcomes and limitations: It was the non-shared clonotypes that had lower generation probabilities than clonotypes shared by all four donors.

With 6 bases clipped from V and 5 bases from J, the junction kept 9 bases outside the gene matches. The CDR3 is made up of 15 amino acids. The germline CDR1 and CDR2 sequences are SGHTA and FQGNSA. V usage is TRBV7-2 and J usage is TRBJ2-2, with 7 bases aligning to TRBD1. The sequencing sample was made of naive CD4+ T cells from PBMCs. The sample's subset: CD45RA+ positively selected. This TCR derives from a man aged 18 to 35 in good health. Some clones in this sample may be carry-over from other donors' samples. This CDR3 is CASRLILTGTGELFF. CDR3 nucleotides: TGTGCCAGCAGATTAATACTGACAGGGACCGGGGAGCTGTTTTTT.